The 31 T cell receptor beta chains below were found in one sample sequenced in a study of cytomegalovirus exposure and HLA in healthy donors. The PCR made use of 60 Vbeta and 13 Jbeta primers. Generated by immunoSEQ multiplex PCR, the TCRdb table keeps only in-frame clones and is missing some. Found here are about 160,000 clones, roughly 82% of them singletons; the top ten hold under 3%. Sequencing was carried out using PBMCs. Source of these receptors: a woman between 45 and 60 years old in good health and CMV-seropositive.

V gene TRBV6-5 combines with J gene TRBJ1-1, with TRBD1 as a possible D gene (5 bases). The length of the CDR3 is 14 residues. V dropped 5 bases and J dropped 8 bases, with 18 bases sitting between them. CDR1 MNHEY and CDR2 SVGAGI come from the germline V gene. The CDR3 nucleotides are TGTGCCAGCAGTACGGGGGGTGGCTCGGGGGAAGCTTTCTTT. Its translation is CASSTGGGSGEAFF.

This clone was found a few times. This rearrangement joins TRBV4-1 to TRBJ1-2, with a tentative D call TRBD1 (5 bases). CDR1 and CDR2 from the germline V gene are MGHRA and YSYEKL. V gave up 4 bases and J gave up 4 bases, with 13 bases separating them. The length of the CDR3 is 14 residues. This CDR3 reads CASSRTGTPYGYTF. CDR3 DNA sequence: TGCGCCAGCAGCCGAACCGGGACTCCCTATGGCTACACCTTC.

The chain combines TRBV10-3 with TRBJ1-2; D perhaps matches TRBD1 (5 bases). In germline, CDR1 is ENHRY, CDR2 SYGVKD. V lost 4 bases and J 7 bases, leaving 16 bases between the germline ends. The CDR3 is 14 amino acids. CDR3 residues: CAISGSGREVGYTF. The CDR3 DNA follows: TGTGCCATCAGTGGTTCGGGCAGGGAGGTTGGCTACACCTTC.

The chain couples TRBV7-9 to TRBJ2-2; 8 bases are a match to TRBD2. V lost 3 bases to trimming and J lost 4 bases; unmatched junction nucleotides: 7. The CDR3 contains 16 residues. Germline V gives CDR1 SEHNR, CDR2 FQNEAQ (reference sequence). The CDR3 nucleotides read TGTGCCAGCAGCTTCGAGCGGGGGCGAACCACCGGGGAGCTGTTTTTT. Amino acids: CASSFERGRTTGELFF.

The J gene is TRBJ2-3, the V gene TRBV19; 7 bases map to TRBD2. Germline V gives CDR1 LNHDA, CDR2 SQIVND (reference sequence). The CDR3 has 16 amino acids. The junction had 9 bases not matched to a gene; V was cut back by 5 bases and J by 1 base. The CDR3 nucleotides read TGTGCCAGTAGTGCCCTCCCGAGCGGGGGCACAGATACGCAGTATTTT. Translating gives CASSALPSGGTDTQYF.

The rearrangement joins TRBV4-1 to TRBJ1-5; the match to TRBD1 covers 7 bases. V trimming: 1 base; J trimming: 6 bases; junction bases outside the gene matches: 9. From germline, CDR1 is MGHRA and CDR2 YSYEKL. The CDR3 runs 16 residues. This CDR3 reads CASSQAFRGTSQPQHF. CDR3 DNA sequence: TGCGCCAGCAGCCAAGCTTTCAGGGGGACGAGTCAGCCCCAGCATTTT.

V gene TRBV10-3 combines with J gene TRBJ1-1; D remains ambiguous. In germline, CDR1 is ENHRY, CDR2 SYGVKD. Trimming removed 2 bases at V and 1 base at J, with 5 bases between. This CDR3 region has 13 residues. The CDR3: CAISEVQNTEAFF. The CDR3 DNA sequence: TGTGCCATCAGTGAGGTCCAGAACACTGAAGCTTTCTTT.

The chain is built from TRBV2 and TRBJ2-2; unclear D gene. V was cut by 5 bases and J by 1 base, with 11 bases left in between. This CDR3 region has 15 residues. Germline CDR1 reads SNHLY; CDR2 reads FYNNEI. The DNA for the CDR3 is TGTGCCAGCAGTAACGCCCGGAGGAACACCGGGGAGCTGTTTTTT. This sequence encodes CASSNARRNTGELFF.

The chain couples TRBV15 to TRBJ2-7, with D possibly TRBD1 on 6 matching bases. The length of the CDR3 is 13 residues. Per the germline V gene, CDR1 is LNHNV and CDR2 is YYDKDF (reference sequence). Trimming removed 8 bases at V and 2 bases at J, with 13 bases between. The CDR3 nucleotides are TGTGCCACCGGGGGACAAGGCGCCTACGAGCAGTACTTC. It yields the protein CATGGQGAYEQYF.

V gene TRBV9 combines with J gene TRBJ2-7; 8 nucleotides line up with TRBD2. The CDR3 length is 16 residues. The germline V gene encodes CDR1 SGDLS and CDR2 YYNGEE. The trim removed 4 bases at V and 3 bases at J, leaving 12 bases unmatched. The CDR3 nucleotides read TGTGCCAGCAGCCCCGTCCGGGGGGGCTTTTTCTACGAGCAGTACTTC. Residues: CASSPVRGGFFYEQYF.

This clone was seen a few times. The chain carries TRBV12-5 and TRBJ2-7, with 8 nucleotides matching TRBD2. Trimming removed 5 bases from V and 5 bases from J; junction bases left unmatched: 11. CDR1 is LGHNT, CDR2 FRNRAP, per germline. The CDR3 length is 15 residues. The CDR3 sequence: CASGLSAGGYHEQYF. The CDR3 DNA follows: TGTGCTAGTGGTCTCAGTGCGGGGGGCTACCACGAGCAGTACTTC.

The chain uses TRBV5-1 and TRBJ2-7, with D perhaps TRBD2 (5 bases). The length of the CDR3 is 14 residues. Germline CDR1 SGHRS, CDR2 YFSETQ. V was pared by 4 bases and J by 2 bases, with 13 bases between. The CDR3 loop reads CASSPGSAAYEQYF. CDR3 nucleotides: TGCGCCAGCAGCCCGGGCTCAGCGGCCTACGAGCAGTACTTC.

This clone was found once. The chain recombines TRBV5-6 with TRBJ2-5; TRBD2 is a possible D gene (6 bases). The CDR3 spans 13 residues. V was trimmed by 3 bases and J by 5 bases, leaving 11 bases between them. Germline CDR1 SGHDT, CDR2 YYEEEE. The chain's CDR3 is CASSSDRGETQYF. The CDR3 nucleotides read TGTGCCAGCAGCTCTGACCGGGGGGAGACCCAGTACTTC.

The V call is TRBV7-9, the J call TRBJ2-3; D is unclear. The CDR3 totals 16 residues. The V gene lost 5 bases and the J gene lost 0 bases, with 15 bases spanning the gap. Germline CDR1 reads SEHNR; CDR2 reads FQNEAQ (reference sequence). CDR3 sequence (DNA): TGTGCCAGCAGCCCTATCCCCGCTCCTAGCACAGATACGCAGTATTTT. This sequence encodes CASSPIPAPSTDTQYF.

The chain is built from TRBV6-5 and TRBJ1-4; D possibly corresponds to TRBD1 (6 bases). There are 12 residues in the CDR3. The germline gives CDR1 MNHEY, CDR2 SVGAGI. V dropped 6 bases and J dropped 11 bases, with 13 bases sitting between them. The CDR3 reads CASSLDRRKLFF. The CDR3 bases are TGTGCCAGCAGCCTGGACAGAAGGAAACTGTTTTTT.

This clone occurred a few times. This chain uses TRBV29-1 with TRBJ1-1; 9 positions agree with TRBD1. This CDR3 region has 12 residues. Trimming took 6 bases from V and 9 from J; bases not matched to a gene: 8. Looked up from germline, CDR1 is SQVTM and CDR2 is ANQGSEA. CDR3 protein: CSVGQGGTKAFF. CDR3 DNA sequence: TGCAGCGTGGGACAGGGTGGGACCAAAGCTTTCTTT.

J is TRBJ2-1 and V is TRBV9; 13 nucleotides align to TRBD2. The ends lost 4 bases at V and 10 bases at J; junction bases unmatched: 8. This CDR3 is built from 15 residues. CDR1 SGDLS and CDR2 YYNGEE come from the germline V gene. CDR3 in amino acids: CASSSRTSGGREQFF. Here the CDR3 DNA reads TGTGCCAGCAGCTCAAGGACTAGCGGGGGAAGAGAGCAGTTCTTC.

This chain connects TRBV2 to TRBJ1-3, with D hard to call. CDR1 and CDR2 from the germline V gene are SNHLY and FYNNEI. Trimming removed 0 bases at V and 10 bases at J, with 7 bases between. This CDR3 is built from 12 residues. CDR3: CASSEAERTIYF. In nucleotides, the CDR3 is TGTGCCAGCAGTGAAGCTGAGAGGACCATATATTTT.

The rearrangement links TRBV7-9 to TRBJ1-1; maybe TRBD1 (5 bases). Per germline, CDR1 SEHNR and CDR2 FQNEAQ (reference sequence). The CDR3 loop spans 12 amino acids. In DNA form, the CDR3 reads TGTGCTTGGGGCGGGGACCGGCGTGAAGCTTTCTTT. It encodes CAWGGDRREAFF.

This clone was detected once. The V and J genes are TRBV27 and TRBJ2-7; possible D gene TRBD1, 5 bases. Trimming shortened V by 5 bases and J by 7 bases, and 18 bases separated the two germline ends. Germline V CDR1 and CDR2: MNHEY, SMNVEV (reference sequence). The CDR3 is made up of 14 amino acids. This chain's CDR3 is CASSPPGRAGEQYF. CDR3 nucleotides: TGTGCCAGCAGTCCCCCAGGCAGGGCAGGAGAGCAGTACTTC.

The J gene is TRBJ2-7, the V gene TRBV10-2; 8 nucleotides agree with TRBD1. V dropped 4 bases and J dropped 4; count of bases not matched to a gene: 6. This CDR3 has 14 residues. Germline CDR1 and CDR2: WSHSY and SAAADI. The DNA of the CDR3 is TGCGCCAGCAGTGGAGGCAGGGGGCTTTACGAGCAGTACTTC. As protein: CASSGGRGLYEQYF.

This chain uses TRBV2 with TRBJ2-7, with 7 bases identical to TRBD2. CDR1 is SNHLY, CDR2 FYNNEI, per germline. V lost 9 bases and J lost 5; bases outside the gene matches: 10. The CDR3 is 13 amino acids. The CDR3 loop reads CASRGDSTHEQYF. The CDR3 nucleotides read TGTGCCAGTCGGGGGGACTCCACACACGAGCAGTACTTC.

This chain uses TRBV29-1 with TRBJ2-5, with D possibly matching TRBD1 (7 bases). The closer fit of TRBJ2-7 to the DNA end suggests the J call may be wrong. Germline lookup yields CDR1 SQVTM and CDR2 ANQGSEA. The CDR3 runs to 12 residues. CDR3: CSVSQGGSEQYF. Here the CDR3 DNA reads TGCAGCGTTTCGCAGGGGGGTAGCGAGCAGTACTTC.

The genes are TRBV14 and TRBJ2-3; TRBD1 matches 11 bases. Germline lookup yields CDR1 SGHDN and CDR2 FVKESK. V was clipped by 2 bases and J by 6 bases; unmatched bases: 7. The CDR3 covers 16 residues. The DNA of the CDR3 is TGTGCCAGCAGCCAACTAGGGACAGGGGGTTTCGATACGCAGTATTTT. This translates into CASSQLGTGGFDTQYF. Complete variable domain (other parts from reference TRBV14 and TRBJ2-3): EAGVTQFPSHSVIEKGQTVTLRCDPISGHDNLYWYRRVMGKEIKFLLHFVKESKQDESGMPNNRFLAERTGGTYSTLKVQPAELEDSGVYFCASSQLGTGGFDTQYFGPGTRLTVL.

The CDR3 bases are TGTGCCAGCTCCGACTCTAGAGTCACTGAAGCTTTCTTT. It yields the protein CASSDSRVTEAFF. This chain uses TRBV18 with TRBJ1-1; no reliable D call. The length of the CDR3 is 13 residues. Germline CDR1 KGHSH, CDR2 LQKENI. The V end was cut by 6 bases, the J end by 4 bases, with 12 bases between. The full variable domain, rest sourced from reference TRBV18 and TRBJ1-1, is NAGVMQNPRHLVRRRGQEARLRCSPMKGHSHVYWYRQLPEEGLKFMVYLQKENIIDESGMPKERFSAEFPKEGPSILRIQQVVRGDSAAYFCASSDSRVTEAFFGQGTRLTVV.

The rearrangement joins TRBV7-2 to TRBJ2-4; D is perhaps TRBD2 (6 bases). V lost 2 bases and J lost 1, with 18 bases in between. CDR1 is SGHTA, CDR2 FQGNSA, per germline. CDR3 length equals 18 residues. CDR3 residues: CASSLTWDFYIAKNIQYF. CDR3 in DNA: TGTGCCAGCAGCTTAACCTGGGACTTTTACATCGCCAAAAACATTCAGTACTTC.

A word on this clone: One end of the junction does not line up with germline, which may come from a read error. Other DNA sequences from this sample encode an identical CDR3 as well. The CDR3: CASSLELKFGELFF. The DNA of the CDR3 is TGCGCCAGCAGCTTGGAGCTAAAGTTCGGGGAGCTGTTCTTT. V is TRBV5-1 and J is TRBJ2-2; D might be TRBD2 (5 bases). Germline values: CDR1 SGHRS, CDR2 YFSETQ. The CDR3 runs to 14 residues.

This chain connects TRBV2 to TRBJ2-1; 10 bases fit TRBD1. This CDR3 has 14 residues. The germline V gene encodes CDR1 SNHLY and CDR2 FYNNEI. With V trimmed by 5 bases and J by 8 bases, 6 bases remained unmatched. CDR3 DNA: TGTGCCAGCAGTTACGGGACAGGGGTCGATGAGCAGTTCTTC. Translated, it gives CASSYGTGVDEQFF. The full variable domain, rest sourced from reference TRBV2 and TRBJ2-1, is EPEVTQTPSHQVTQMGQEVILRCVPISNHLYFYWYRQILGQKVEFLVSFYNNEISEKSEIFDDQFSVERPDGSNFTLKIRSTKLEDSAMYFCASSYGTGVDEQFFGPGTRLTVL.

This rearrangement joins TRBV30 to TRBJ2-1; D is unclear. The CDR3 runs to 15 residues. Germline V gene lookup returns CDR1 GTSNPN and CDR2 SVGIG (reference sequence). The V gene lost 1 base and the J gene lost 0 bases, with 10 bases spanning the gap. CDR3 DNA: TGTGCCTGGAGTGGTGACTGGAGCTCCTACAATGAGCAGTTCTTC. The encoded protein is CAWSGDWSSYNEQFF.

In its sample, this clone was seen a few times. This sample includes further DNA sequences coding for the same CDR3. The chain couples TRBV4-1 to TRBJ1-2, with D perhaps TRBD1 (6 bases). This CDR3 is built from 14 residues. Trimming stripped 0 bases from V and 4 bases from J, with 9 bases between. CDR1 is MGHRA and CDR2 is YSYEKL in the germline V gene. DNA for the CDR3: TGCGCCAGCAGCCAAGATAGGGGGAGCTATGGCTACACCTTC. Translation gives CASSQDRGSYGYTF.

This clone showed up just a few times. The V gene is TRBV4-2, the J gene TRBJ2-3; possible D gene TRBD2, 6 bases. The germline V gene has CDR1 LGHNA and CDR2 YNFKEQ. The CDR3 contains 13 residues. Trimming pared 1 base from V and 8 bases from J, leaving 10 bases between. The CDR3 nucleotides read TGTGCCAGCAGCCAAGGGAGGGAGTCTACGCAGTATTTT. Translated: CASSQGRESTQYF.